One sample yielded the 30 T cell receptor beta chains listed below, sequenced in a study of PD-L1 blockade in urothelial cancer. The protocol was immunoSEQ multiplex PCR, while the TCRdb copy is restricted to in-frame clones and leaves out a portion. Counted here are approximately 110,000 clones, 70% to 85% occurring once; the ten biggest clones make up about 2.2%. The specimen was PBMCs, collected around atezolizumab (anti-PD-L1) treatment. Every receptor here comes from a man aged 50 or older with urothelial cancer.

The rearrangement links TRBV28 to TRBJ2-3; possible D gene TRBD2, 6 bases. The length of the CDR3 is 13 residues. V lost 3 bases and J lost 7, with 11 bases in between. Germline loops: CDR1 MDHEN, CDR2 SYDVKM. The CDR3 region is CASSLGRRYTQYF. The CDR3 DNA follows: TGTGCCAGCAGTTTGGGGAGGCGTTATACGCAGTATTTT.

The rearrangement joins TRBV7-6 to TRBJ2-3, with 13 bases lining up with TRBD2. Germline V gene sequence: CDR1 SGHVS, CDR2 FNYEAQ. The CDR3 is 18 amino acids. The trim removed 2 bases at V and 3 bases at J, leaving 8 bases unmatched. CDR3 protein: CASSLHPTSGRSTDTQYF. The CDR3 DNA reads as TGTGCCAGCAGCTTACATCCGACTAGCGGGAGGAGTACAGATACGCAGTATTTT.

The J gene is TRBJ2-1, the V gene TRBV7-3, with 8 positions matching TRBD2. The ends lost 5 bases at V and 2 bases at J; junction bases unmatched: 5. This CDR3 comprises 15 residues. Per the germline V gene, CDR1 is SGHTA and CDR2 is FQGTGA. In DNA, the CDR3 is TGTGCCAGCAGCAGTAGCGGGAACACCTACAATGAGCAGTTCTTC. This sequence encodes CASSSSGNTYNEQFF.

The rearrangement links TRBV5-4 to TRBJ1-1, with TRBD1 matching 8 bases. The CDR3 covers 15 residues. V dropped 2 bases and J dropped 4; count of bases not matched to a gene: 7. Per the germline V gene, CDR1 is SGHNT and CDR2 is YYREEE (reference sequence). CDR3 in DNA: TGTGCCAGCAGCTTAGGGACAGGAGGGACCACTGAAGCTTTCTTT. It specifies CASSLGTGGTTEAFF.

The J gene is TRBJ2-1, the V gene TRBV10-3; tentative D call: TRBD2 (6 bases). Trimming removed 2 bases at V and 6 bases at J, with 17 bases between. The CDR3 contains 16 residues. Germline CDR1 and CDR2: ENHRY and SYGVKD. CDR3 residues: CAISENVGGRGNEQFF. The CDR3 DNA is TGTGCCATCAGTGAGAATGTGGGGGGACGAGGCAATGAGCAGTTCTTC.

The chain links TRBV30 to TRBJ2-4, with 7 bases aligning to TRBD1. The CDR3 extends over 14 amino acids. Unmatched junction bases numbered 7, after V lost 2 bases and J lost 6 bases. CDR1 is GTSNPN, CDR2 SVGIG, per germline (reference sequence). The CDR3 sequence: CAWSRTGPRNIQYF. The DNA of the CDR3 is TGTGCCTGGAGTAGGACAGGTCCGAGAAACATTCAGTACTTC. Combining the CDR3 with reference TRBV30 and TRBJ2-4 gives the whole variable domain SQTIHQWPATLVQPVGSPLSLECTVEGTSNPNLYWYRQAAGRGLQLLFYSVGIGQISSEVPQNLSASRPQDRQFILSSKKLLLSDSGFYLCAWSRTGPRNIQYFGAGTRLSVL.

The sample holds a few counts of this clone. The V gene is TRBV6-5, the J gene TRBJ2-7; D is ambiguous. CDR1 is MNHEY and CDR2 is SVGAGI in the germline V gene. This CDR3 has 14 residues. Trimming took 5 bases from V and 0 from J, leaving 11 bases between them. The CDR3 reads CASSPRSPSYEQYF. The CDR3 bases are TGTGCCAGCAGTCCCCGCAGTCCCTCCTACGAGCAGTACTTC.

The J gene is TRBJ2-7, the V gene TRBV7-3; D might be TRBD2 (6 bases). Deletions cut 2 bases from V and 1 base from J, with 12 bases between. This CDR3 contains 15 residues. CDR1 SGHTA and CDR2 FQGTGA come from the germline V gene. CDR3 sequence: CASSLDGGASYEQYF. The CDR3 DNA sequence: TGTGCCAGCAGCTTAGATGGCGGGGCGTCCTACGAGCAGTACTTC.

V and J are TRBV19 and TRBJ2-7; maybe TRBD2 (5 bases). The V end was cut by 6 bases, the J end by 4 bases, with 13 bases between. The CDR3 length is 13 residues. Germline V gene lookup returns CDR1 LNHDA and CDR2 SQIVND (reference sequence). CDR3 region: CASSRTSSYEQYF. CDR3 bases: TGTGCCAGTAGCAGGACTTCATCATACGAGCAGTACTTC.

The V and J genes are TRBV28 and TRBJ2-3; 14 bases fit TRBD2. The ends lost 6 bases at V and 6 bases at J; junction bases unmatched: 14. Germline loops: CDR1 MDHEN, CDR2 SYDVKM. The CDR3 spans 18 residues. DNA of the CDR3: TGTGCCAGCAGCCAACCCCACCCACGGACTAGCGGGAGGGATACGCAGTATTTT. This encodes CASSQPHPRTSGRDTQYF.

The chain joins TRBV6-6 to TRBJ1-5, with a possible D match to TRBD1 (6 bases). V lost 7 bases and J lost 3, with 13 bases in between. Germline V lookup: CDR1 MNHNY, CDR2 SVGAGI (reference sequence). This CDR3 spans 14 amino acids. The CDR3 DNA reads as TGTGCCAGCACCCCAGACAGGTACAATCAGCCCCAGCATTTT. It is translated as CASTPDRYNQPQHF.

This clone occurred once. V gene TRBV7-2 combines with J gene TRBJ2-3; 10 nucleotides line up with TRBD2. Trimming removed 5 bases from V and 5 bases from J; junction bases left unmatched: 7. There are 15 residues in the CDR3. Germline assignment: CDR1 SGHTA and CDR2 FQGNSA. For the CDR3, the DNA is TGTGCCAGCAGCCCCCTAGCGGGAGTTCAAGATACGCAGTATTTT. Translated: CASSPLAGVQDTQYF.

The CDR3: CASSQRGLGTDTQYF. In nucleotides, the CDR3 is TGTGCCAGCAGCCAGCGGGGGCTTGGCACAGATACGCAGTATTTT. This rearrangement joins TRBV6-5 to TRBJ2-3, with 8 bases lining up with TRBD2. The CDR3 consists of 15 residues. With 6 bases clipped from V and 1 base from J, the junction kept 6 bases outside the gene matches. Per the germline V gene, CDR1 is MNHEY and CDR2 is SVGAGI.

The chain is built from TRBV29-1 and TRBJ2-1, with 7 bases lining up with TRBD1. The CDR3 totals 14 residues. V was clipped by 6 bases and J by 6 bases; unmatched bases: 11. In germline, CDR1 is SQVTM, CDR2 ANQGSEA. The CDR3 DNA reads TGCAGCGTAGATAGACAGGGTCAGGGCAATGAGCAGTTCTTC. Its protein product is CSVDRQGQGNEQFF.

V usage is TRBV5-1 and J usage is TRBJ2-5, with 9 positions matching TRBD1. Trimming cost V 5 bases and J 2 bases; bases outside gene matches: 10. The germline V gene encodes CDR1 SGHRS and CDR2 YFSETQ. The CDR3 has 16 residues. CDR3 region: CASRMGRGTGQETQYF. The DNA of the CDR3 is TGCGCCAGCAGGATGGGAAGAGGGACAGGGCAAGAGACCCAGTACTTC.

The J gene is TRBJ1-2, the V gene TRBV4-1, with 7 bases identical to TRBD1. Germline CDR1 reads MGHRA; CDR2 reads YSYEKL. This CDR3 spans 17 amino acids. The junction had 9 bases not matched to a gene; V was cut back by 2 bases and J by 0 bases. DNA for the CDR3: TGCGCCAGCAGCCAACAGACAGGGTTCGGCTCTAACTATGGCTACACCTTC. Encoded protein: CASSQQTGFGSNYGYTF.

In this sample, this clone turned up once. The V gene is TRBV27, the J gene TRBJ2-7; D is perhaps TRBD1 (6 bases). Germline lookup yields CDR1 MNHEY and CDR2 SMNVEV (reference sequence). The CDR3 has 14 amino acids. V was pared by 4 bases and J by 5 bases, with 15 bases between. The CDR3 DNA sequence: TGTGCCAGCAGTTCCCCAGGGGCCGGTGACGAGCAGTACTTC. The encoded protein is CASSSPGAGDEQYF.

The chain employs TRBV18 and TRBJ1-2; D is perhaps TRBD1 (6 bases). Germline V gives CDR1 KGHSH, CDR2 LQKENI. The CDR3 totals 14 residues. Between the trimmed V and J ends, which lost 3 bases and 7 bases, there was a span of 15 bases. The CDR3 nucleotides read TGTGCCAGCTCACCGGATACAGGGTTGGGTGGCTACACCTTC. It yields the protein CASSPDTGLGGYTF.

This chain uses TRBV5-1 with TRBJ2-1; a possible D gene is TRBD2 (6 bases). Germline V gene data show CDR1 as SGHRS and CDR2 as YFSETQ. V lost 0 bases and J 4 bases, leaving 14 bases between the germline ends. The CDR3 covers 16 residues. Here the CDR3 reads CASSLGMGGGYNEQFF. DNA of the CDR3: TGCGCCAGCAGCTTGGGTATGGGAGGAGGGTACAATGAGCAGTTCTTC.

This clone was seen a handful of times. The genes are TRBV15 and TRBJ2-1; 10 nucleotides line up with TRBD2. From germline, CDR1 is LNHNV and CDR2 YYDKDF (reference sequence). V dropped 2 bases and J dropped 5; count of bases not matched to a gene: 6. CDR3 length: 16 residues. The CDR3 coding sequence is TGTGCCACCAGCAGATCGGGACTAGCGCCAAACAATGAGCAGTTCTTC. Encoded protein: CATSRSGLAPNNEQFF.

J is TRBJ2-5 and V is TRBV4-1; TRBD2 matches at 7 bases. Germline CDR1 and CDR2: MGHRA and YSYEKL. The V and J ends lost 4 bases and 4 bases, in that order; junction bases with no gene match: 6. The length of the CDR3 is 14 residues. CDR3 amino acids: CASSPRDYLETQYF. The CDR3 DNA sequence: TGCGCCAGCAGCCCCCGGGACTATTTAGAGACCCAGTACTTC.

CDR3 in DNA: TGTGCCAGCAGCTCCCGGGAGAGGGGGCGCATGGAAAAACTGTTTTTT. Translating gives CASSSRERGRMEKLFF. The chain uses TRBV11-2 and TRBJ1-4; TRBD1 aligns across 7 bases. The length of the CDR3 is 16 residues. The V segment lost 4 bases and the J segment 8 bases; nucleotides outside the gene matches: 13. Germline V lookup: CDR1 SGHAT, CDR2 FQNNGV.

This rearrangement joins TRBV6-6 to TRBJ1-5; TRBD1 matches 7 bases. Germline lookup yields CDR1 MNHNY and CDR2 SVGAGI (reference sequence). CDR3 length equals 14 residues. J gave up 7 bases and V 7 bases, and 10 bases lay outside the gene matches. The CDR3 loop is CASILTGVAQPQHF. In DNA form, the CDR3 reads TGTGCCAGCATTCTAACAGGGGTAGCCCAGCCCCAGCATTTT.

The DNA of the CDR3 is TGTGCCAGCTCACGCTTCCAGGCAGTCCAAGAGACCCAGTACTTC. This encodes CASSRFQAVQETQYF. The rearrangement uses TRBV18 and TRBJ2-5; D is ambiguous. Germline CDR1 and CDR2: KGHSH and LQKENI. The CDR3 covers 15 residues. With 4 bases removed from V and 1 base from J, the gap between germline ends came to 13 bases.

The chain is built from TRBV5-1 and TRBJ2-7; 9 bases agree with TRBD1. Trimming removed 4 bases from V and 2 bases from J; junction bases left unmatched: 7. Germline V CDR1 and CDR2: SGHRS, YFSETQ. This CDR3 is 15 amino acids long. The CDR3, as DNA: TGCGCCAGCAGCCACCGGAGGACAGGGGCCTACGAGCAGTACTTC. As protein: CASSHRRTGAYEQYF. The full variable domain, in which reference TRBV5-1 and TRBJ2-7 provide the parts outside the CDR3, is KAGVTQTPRYLIKTRGQQVTLSCSPISGHRSVSWYQQTPGQGLQFLFEYFSETQRNKGNFPGRFSGRQFSNSRSEMNVSTLELGDSALYLCASSHRRTGAYEQYFGPGTRLTVT.

The gene calls are TRBV7-9 and TRBJ2-3; D may be TRBD1 (5 bases). The V end lost 7 bases, the J end lost 0 bases, and 11 bases lay between the germline ends. The CDR3 runs to 14 residues. Germline CDR1 is SEHNR and CDR2 is FQNEAQ (reference sequence). The CDR3 region has the DNA TGTGCCAGCACCTGGGGCGGAAGCACAGATACGCAGTATTTT. Protein sequence: CASTWGGSTDTQYF. Filled out from reference TRBV7-9 and TRBJ2-3, the complete variable domain reads DTGVSQNPRHKITKRGQNVTFRCDPISEHNRLYWYRQTLGQGPEFLTYFQNEAQLEKSRLLSDRFSAERPKGSFSTLEIQRTEQGDSAMYLCASTWGGSTDTQYFGPGTRLTVL.

V gene TRBV6-1 combines with J gene TRBJ2-5, with a possible D match to TRBD1 (6 bases). This CDR3 spans 15 amino acids. CDR1 and CDR2 (germline): MNHNS, SASEGT. Trimming shortened V by 5 bases and J by 5 bases, and 18 bases separated the two germline ends. For the CDR3, the DNA is TGTGCCAGCAGTTTAGGGGGATACCTTGGGGAGACCCAGTACTTC. Translated, it gives CASSLGGYLGETQYF.

The chain joins TRBV2 to TRBJ1-1, with D tentatively TRBD1 (5 bases). The CDR3 is made up of 13 amino acids. The ends were cut back, 2 bases at V and 5 bases at J, with 9 bases in the middle. Looked up from germline, CDR1 is SNHLY and CDR2 is FYNNEI. The DNA for the CDR3 is TGTGCCAGCAGTGAACGACAGCCAACTGAAGCTTTCTTT. This encodes CASSERQPTEAFF.

The rearrangement links TRBV4-1 to TRBJ2-3, with 8 positions matching TRBD2. J was trimmed by 6 bases and V by 4 bases; bases with no gene match: 15. Germline V gives CDR1 MGHRA, CDR2 YSYEKL. This CDR3 has 17 residues. The CDR3 is CASSRSSSGSLSDTQYF. CDR3 DNA sequence: TGCGCCAGCAGCCGATCCTCTAGCGGGTCGCTATCCGATACGCAGTATTTT.

This clone showed up just once. The V and J genes are TRBV5-4 and TRBJ2-3, with a tentative D call TRBD2 (6 bases). The CDR3 runs 15 residues. Germline V gene sequence: CDR1 SGHNT, CDR2 YYREEE (reference sequence). V lost 4 bases to trimming and J lost 3 bases, with 15 bases between them. The CDR3 is CASSKIGGNTDTQYF. The CDR3 coding sequence is TGTGCCAGCAGCAAGATCGGGGGAAATACAGATACGCAGTATTTT.